The rows below give T cell receptor beta chains drawn from one sample of a study. TCRdb used MiXCR to reprocess the 5' RACE reads, holding one entry per CDR3 protein. The sample contains about 11,000 distinct CDR3 sequences, about 50% of which appear only once. Sequencing input: tumor-infiltrating naive CD4+ T cells sorted from the breast tumor. The receptors here all came from a female donor with breast cancer. Each CDR3 is given with its conserved first and last residue. Each record gives: clone size, D gene, J gene, V gene, CDR3 DNA, CDR3 protein. A D gene is named only where the DNA matches it firmly. Not every row has a clone size; where given, it reads once, few, many or a size class.

- - TRBJ2-6 TRBV7-9 TGTGCCAGCAGTCGTCTTGCCGGGGCCAACGTCCTGACTTTC CASSRLAGANVLTF
- - TRBJ1-1 TRBV6-4 TGTGCCAGCAGGAAGGACGGAGCAAACACTGAAGCTTTCTTT CASRKDGANTEAFF
- - TRBJ1-1 TRBV29-1 TGCAGCGTTGAAGAGGGACAAGTGACGAACACTGAAGCTTTCTTT CSVEEGQVTNTEAFF
- - TRBJ2-2 TRBV30 TGTGCCTCCGACCAAAACACCGGGGAGCTGTTTTTT CASDQNTGELFF
- - TRBJ1-2 TRBV20-1 TGCAGTGCTAGCATCCGGGCTGCTAACTATGGCTACACCTTC CSASIRAANYGYTF
- - TRBJ2-1 TRBV7-2 TGTGCCAGCAGCTTAGTCTGGCCGAACAATGAGCAGTTCTTC CASSLVWPNNEQFF
- TRBD2 TRBJ2-1 TRBV5-1 TGCGCCAGCAGACCCAGGCGGGAGTTCTACAATGAGCAGTTCTTC CASRPRREFYNEQFF
- - TRBJ2-7 TRBV20-1 TGCAGTGCGGGGGCGGGGATCTACGAGCAGTACTTC CSAGAGIYEQYF
few - TRBJ2-2 TRBV20-1 TGCAGTGCTAGAGATCCCCGGGAGATAGACACCGGGGAGCTGTTTTTT CSARDPREIDTGELFF
- - TRBJ2-3 TRBV10-3 TGTGCCATCAGCCACGACCCTCAGGATACGCAGTATTTT CAISHDPQDTQYF
- - TRBJ1-1 TRBV20-1 TGCAGTGCTAGGGTAGGGTTCAACACTGAAGCTTTCTTT CSARVGFNTEAFF
- - TRBJ2-5 TRBV7-9 TGTGCCAGCAGCTTAGACCTGGGCCAGGGAGAGACCCAGTACTTC CASSLDLGQGETQYF
- - TRBJ1-5 TRBV20-1 TGCAGTGCTAGTGGTCGGGGCCGGGGGAGCAATCAGCCCCAGCATTTT CSASGRGRGSNQPQHF
few TRBD2 TRBJ2-1 TRBV20-1 TGCAGTGCTAATCAGCGGGAGGTCAATGAGCAGTTCTTC CSANQREVNEQFF
- - TRBJ2-2 TRBV6-2/TRBV6-3 TGTGCCGGCAGTTACACACGGGAGTCCGGGGAGCTGTTTTTT CAGSYTRESGELFF
few TRBD2 TRBJ2-1 TRBV4-3 TGCGCCAGCAGCCAAGAACTAGCGGGATACAATGAGCAGTTCTTC CASSQELAGYNEQFF
few - TRBJ1-2 TRBV4-3 TGCGCCAGCAGCCTCGAACCGCAGGGGAACTATGGCTACACCTTC CASSLEPQGNYGYTF
once - TRBJ2-2 TRBV7-9 TGTGCCAGCAGCCGAGAGCAGGGGCCCGGGGAGCTGTTTTTT CASSREQGPGELFF
- - TRBJ2-2 TRBV11-3 TGTGCCAGCAGCTTACGATCGGCAGACCTCACCGGGGAGCTTTTTTTT CASSLRSADLTGELFF
few TRBD1 TRBJ1-2 TRBV29-1 TGCAGCGTTAAAGGAACAGGGGCGTCCTATGGCTACACCTTC CSVKGTGASYGYTF